Each of the 27 T cell receptor beta chains below was sequenced from the same sample in a study of OX40 agonist ivuxolimab in advanced cancers. The library came from the immunoSEQ multiplex PCR assay. In its TCRdb copy, this immuneACCESS table keeps in-frame sequences only and misses some clones. Where compared with another copy, unresolved V genes explain less than half of these, and the others have no known cause. Within this sample are tens of thousands of clones, with about 93% of them counted one time only. The ten largest make up around 6.3% of the sample. Sequenced material: CD4+ or CD8+ T cells sorted from blood, taken in a trial of the OX40 agonist ivuxolimab. The receptor set was obtained from an adult with an advanced solid tumor such as melanoma, head and neck, liver or kidney cancer.

V usage is TRBV7-3 and J usage is TRBJ2-3, with TRBD1 matching over 7 bases. Trimming took 3 bases from V and 1 from J; bases not matched to a gene: 10. The V gene's germline CDR1 is SGHTA and CDR2 FQGTGA. This CDR3 is 17 amino acids long. The CDR3 spells CASSFLGDREGTDTQYF. The DNA of the CDR3 is TGTGCCAGCAGCTTCCTCGGGGACAGAGAAGGCACAGATACGCAGTATTTT. The full variable domain, its missing parts supplied by reference TRBV7-3 and TRBJ2-3, is GAGVSQTPSNKVTEKGKYVELRCDPISGHTALYWYRQSLGQGPEFLIYFQGTGAADDSGLPNDRFFAVRPEGSVSTLKIQRTERGDSAVYLCASSFLGDREGTDTQYFGPGTRLTVL.

J is TRBJ2-2 and V is TRBV19; D might be TRBD1 (6 bases). V was shortened by 5 bases and J by 4 bases, with 14 bases between the two germline ends. Germline V gene data show CDR1 as LNHDA and CDR2 as SQIVND (reference sequence). The CDR3 consists of 15 residues. For the CDR3, the DNA is TGTGCCAGTAGTTCTACCAGGGGTGGCACCGGGGAGCTGTTTTTT. It encodes CASSSTRGGTGELFF.

The gene calls are TRBV13 and TRBJ2-7; 13 bases are shared with TRBD2. J was trimmed by 2 bases and V by 5 bases; bases with no gene match: 9. The CDR3 contains 17 residues. Germline V CDR1 and CDR2: PRHDT, FYEKMQ (reference sequence). The CDR3 sequence: CASSPSLGLAGAYEQYF. The DNA of the CDR3 is TGTGCCAGCAGCCCGTCCCTCGGACTAGCGGGAGCCTACGAGCAGTACTTC.

CDR3 DNA sequence: TGTGCCAGCAGCTCGGACGGAAACTACGAGCAGTACTTC. Its translation: CASSSDGNYEQYF. The chain employs TRBV7-9 and TRBJ2-7; D gene unclear. The ends were cut back, 4 bases at V and 3 bases at J, with 10 bases in the middle. The CDR3 consists of 13 residues. Germline-derived CDR1 and CDR2 are SEHNR and FQNEAQ (reference sequence).

This chain links TRBV4-3 with TRBJ1-1; D not resolved. This CDR3 spans 15 amino acids. From germline, CDR1 is LGHNA and CDR2 YSLEER. V shed 0 bases and J shed 0 bases, with 8 bases lying between them. CDR3: CASSQEPNMNTEAFF. The CDR3 region has the DNA TGCGCCAGCAGCCAAGAGCCAAACATGAACACTGAAGCTTTCTTT.

This chain connects TRBV10-3 to TRBJ2-3; the match to TRBD2 covers 7 bases. The CDR3 loop spans 15 amino acids. Trimming took 3 bases from V and 3 from J; bases not matched to a gene: 6. CDR1 and CDR2 from the germline V gene are ENHRY and SYGVKD. CDR3 sequence: CAISERAGVTDTQYF. CDR3 nucleotide sequence: TGTGCCATCAGTGAAAGGGCGGGAGTGACAGATACGCAGTATTTT.

The chain is built from TRBV4-3 and TRBJ1-2, with D unclear. Germline V gene data show CDR1 as LGHNA and CDR2 as YSLEER. The CDR3 loop spans 15 amino acids. V lost 0 bases and J 7 bases, leaving 15 bases between the germline ends. This CDR3 is CASSQDNGYAIGYTF. The CDR3 coding sequence is TGCGCCAGCAGCCAAGATAACGGTTATGCGATTGGCTACACCTTC.

The rearrangement joins TRBV6-6 to TRBJ1-1; D ambiguous. V dropped 7 bases and J dropped 1 base, with 13 bases sitting between them. This CDR3 is built from 14 residues. Germline assignment: CDR1 MNHNY and CDR2 SVGAGI (reference sequence). For the CDR3, the DNA is TGTGCCAGCACTCTCCAGGCGGGGAACACTGAAGCTTTCTTT. Encoded protein: CASTLQAGNTEAFF.

This clone showed up just a few times. The CDR3 spells CASTPGGYGYTF. CDR3 nucleotide sequence: TGTGCCAGTACCCCGGGGGGCTATGGCTACACCTTC. The V and J genes are TRBV19 and TRBJ1-2; tentative D call: TRBD1 (5 bases). V lost 7 bases, J lost 4 bases, and 10 bases lay in between. Germline CDR1 LNHDA, CDR2 SQIVND (reference sequence). This CDR3 contains 12 residues.

The V gene is TRBV4-3, the J gene TRBJ1-2; D may be TRBD1 (5 bases). V gave up 0 bases and J gave up 4 bases, with 12 bases separating them. CDR3 length: 15 residues. Germline CDR1 LGHNA, CDR2 YSLEER. CDR3 sequence reads: CASSQDYGAGYGYTF. In DNA form, the CDR3 reads TGCGCCAGCAGCCAAGATTACGGGGCCGGCTATGGCTACACCTTC.

The CDR3 is CASSDSQGTGPTDTQYF. DNA for the CDR3: TGTGCCAGCAGTGACTCACAGGGGACAGGGCCCACAGATACGCAGTATTTT. The genes are TRBV6-4 and TRBJ2-3; 9 bases are shared with TRBD1. CDR1 and CDR2 from the germline V gene are MRHNA and SNTAGT. J lost 2 bases, V lost 0 bases, and 6 bases had no gene match. The length of the CDR3 is 17 residues.

In this sample, this clone turned up once. The J gene is TRBJ1-1, the V gene TRBV7-2; D is unclear. This CDR3 is 14 amino acids long. The V end lost 1 base, the J end lost 4 bases, and 10 bases lay between the germline ends. Germline CDR1 SGHTA, CDR2 FQGNSA. The CDR3 coding sequence is TGTGCCAGCAGCTTAGGTGGTGTCATCACTGAAGCTTTCTTT. Translating it yields CASSLGGVITEAFF.

V gene TRBV7-8 combines with J gene TRBJ2-2; possibly TRBD2 for D (6 bases). The CDR3 extends over 16 amino acids. V shed 5 bases and J shed 1 base, with 14 bases lying between them. The germline V gene has CDR1 SGHVS and CDR2 FQNEAQ. The CDR3 DNA sequence: TGTGCCAGCAGCACCCGGGGGACGCAGAACACCGGGGAGCTGTTTTTT. The encoded protein is CASSTRGTQNTGELFF. Filled out from reference TRBV7-8 and TRBJ2-2, the complete variable domain reads GAGVSQSPRYKVAKRGQDVALRCDPISGHVSLFWYQQALGQGPEFLTYFQNEAQLDKSGLPSDRFFAERPEGSVSTLKIQRTQQEDSAVYLCASSTRGTQNTGELFFGEGSRLTVL.

In DNA, the CDR3 is TGTGCCAGCAGTTTAGCTGCGAGCTCCTACAATGAGCAGTTCTTC. Its translation is CASSLAASSYNEQFF. The chain links TRBV6-5 to TRBJ2-1; D remains ambiguous. The CDR3 sequence is 15 residues long. Trimming stripped 4 bases from V and 0 bases from J, with 10 bases between. CDR1 MNHEY and CDR2 SVGAGI come from the germline V gene.

This clone was seen only once. This chain uses TRBV29-1 with TRBJ2-1; 8 nucleotides align to TRBD2. The V segment lost 3 bases and the J segment 7 bases; nucleotides outside the gene matches: 11. There are 15 residues in the CDR3. Germline CDR1 is SQVTM and CDR2 is ANQGSEA. The CDR3 DNA reads as TGCAGCGTTGACCCTACCGGGACGGGAGGGAATGAGCAGTTCTTC. Encoded protein: CSVDPTGTGGNEQFF.

Only a few counts were recorded for this clone. The gene calls are TRBV19 and TRBJ1-3, with D hard to call. This CDR3 has 17 amino acids. Between the trimmed V and J ends, which lost 3 bases and 0 bases, there was a span of 15 bases. The V gene's germline CDR1 is LNHDA and CDR2 SQIVND (reference sequence). CDR3: CASSMVSLERSGNTIYF. The CDR3 DNA is TGTGCCAGTAGTATGGTTTCATTGGAACGCTCTGGAAACACCATATATTTT.

This chain joins TRBV5-1 and TRBJ1-2; tentative D call: TRBD1 (5 bases). Trimming shortened V by 0 bases and J by 4 bases, and 16 bases separated the two germline ends. The CDR3 has 16 amino acids. Per the germline V gene, CDR1 is SGHRS and CDR2 is YFSETQ. CDR3 DNA: TGCGCCAGCAGCTTGGCCTGGGCAGGGTCCCCCTATGGCTACACCTTC. Protein product: CASSLAWAGSPYGYTF.

V and J are TRBV4-3 and TRBJ2-1; tentative D call: TRBD1 (5 bases). Germline loops: CDR1 LGHNA, CDR2 YSLEER. The CDR3 is 15 amino acids. V dropped 0 bases and J dropped 5 bases, with 11 bases sitting between them. CDR3 protein: CASSQDQGSHNEQFF. The CDR3 nucleotides read TGCGCCAGCAGCCAAGATCAGGGTTCCCACAATGAGCAGTTCTTC.

V and J are TRBV27 and TRBJ2-2; D perhaps matches TRBD2 (6 bases). V was pared by 5 bases and J by 0 bases, with 7 bases between. The CDR3 is 14 residues long. CDR1 and CDR2 from the germline V gene are MNHEY and SMNVEV (reference sequence). CDR3 DNA: TGTGCCAGCAGTCGGGGGTCGAACACCGGGGAGCTGTTTTTT. Translating gives CASSRGSNTGELFF.

This chain links TRBV27 with TRBJ2-1; 11 nucleotides match TRBD2. Germline lookup yields CDR1 MNHEY and CDR2 SMNVEV (reference sequence). CDR3 length: 15 amino acids. Trimming at V came to 6 bases and at J to 4 bases, leaving 5 bases not matched to a gene. CDR3: CASSLIAGGYNEQFF. CDR3 DNA: TGTGCCAGCAGCCTCATAGCGGGAGGGTACAATGAGCAGTTCTTC.

The rearrangement uses TRBV4-1 and TRBJ2-3; TRBD1 aligns across 9 bases. CDR1 MGHRA and CDR2 YSYEKL come from the germline V gene. This CDR3 has 17 amino acids. The V gene end was trimmed by 4 bases and the J gene end by 1 base; junction bases not matched to a gene: 9. The CDR3 spells CASSLINRGLGTDTQYF. The CDR3 nucleotides are TGCGCCAGCAGCCTTATTAACAGGGGGCTTGGCACAGATACGCAGTATTTT.

V gene TRBV19 combines with J gene TRBJ2-6; D might be TRBD1 (5 bases). Germline CDR1 and CDR2: LNHDA and SQIVND (reference sequence). The CDR3 spans 15 residues. Trimming pared 5 bases from V and 2 bases from J, leaving 10 bases between. CDR3 region: CASSLQVTGANVLTF. As DNA, the CDR3 is TGTGCCAGTAGTCTACAGGTCACTGGGGCCAACGTCCTGACTTTC.

The rearrangement links TRBV6-4 to TRBJ2-7; D may match TRBD1 or TRBD2 (6 bases each). This CDR3 contains 15 residues. Germline CDR1 is MRHNA and CDR2 is SNTAGT. The V gene lost 6 bases and the J gene lost 0 bases, with 15 bases spanning the gap. CDR3 coding DNA: TGTGCCAGCAGCCCCCCGGGGGCTCACTCCTACGAGCAGTACTTC. This translates into CASSPPGAHSYEQYF.

This clone was seen more than once but under ten times. The rearrangement links TRBV7-6 to TRBJ1-2; 10 bases are shared with TRBD1. The trim removed 4 bases at V and 5 bases at J, leaving 13 bases unmatched. Germline loops: CDR1 SGHVS, CDR2 FNYEAQ. The CDR3 contains 17 residues. The CDR3 reads CASSSIPLTGGLYGYTF. Written as DNA, the CDR3 is TGTGCCAGCAGCTCTATCCCTCTGACAGGGGGCCTGTATGGCTACACCTTC.

The V gene is TRBV7-9, the J gene TRBJ1-4; D uncertain. This CDR3 region has 16 residues. The V end was cut by 0 bases, the J end by 8 bases, with 16 bases between. Germline V gene data show CDR1 as SEHNR and CDR2 as FQNEAQ (reference sequence). The CDR3 DNA reads TGTGCCAGCAGCTTAGCAGTTCGGGGTGTGGGCGAAAAACTGTTTTTT. This sequence encodes CASSLAVRGVGEKLFF.

The chain uses TRBV6-5 and TRBJ1-2, with 12 nucleotides matching TRBD1. Germline V CDR1 and CDR2: MNHEY, SVGAGI. This CDR3 is 14 amino acids long. After removal of 5 bases from V and 7 bases from J, the junction contained 5 bases not matched to a gene. CDR3 residues: CASSGGQGASGYTF. CDR3 nucleotides: TGTGCCAGCAGTGGGGGACAGGGGGCAAGTGGCTACACCTTC.

This clone was counted only a few times. The chain uses TRBV19 and TRBJ1-5; the D gene is possibly TRBD1 (6 bases). The ends were cut back, 7 bases at V and 6 bases at J, with 19 bases in the middle. The CDR3 totals 15 residues. Germline V lookup: CDR1 LNHDA, CDR2 SQIVND (reference sequence). CDR3 protein: CASTLGGGPGQPQHF. DNA of the CDR3: TGTGCCAGTACTTTAGGGGGGGGCCCGGGTCAGCCCCAGCATTTT.